The T cell receptor (beta chain) under discussion was sequenced for a study of identical twins. A template switching step contributed a universal primer site, while unique molecular identifiers were present in the cDNA. TCRdb independently ran MiXCR on the 5' RACE reads; one entry per CDR3 protein. The sample has 1.5 million to 2 million distinct CDR3 sequences; roughly a third are singletons. Germline V gives CDR1 MNHNY, CDR2 SVGAGI (reference sequence). This CDR3 spans 14 amino acids. V lost 4 bases to trimming and J lost 5 bases; unmatched junction nucleotides: 7. Findings and caveats of the study: Possibly, invariant MAIT and iNKT cells partly confounded zero-insertion analyses. For out-of-frame beta sequences, excess twin sharing was weaker. Monozygotic twins shared more out-of-frame TCR alpha than recombination models predicted.

As regards this clonotype: Its antigen is still unknown.

The gene calls are TRBV6-6 and TRBJ1-1; 7 positions agree with TRBD1. The TCR originated in a newborn girl in good health. Source material: cord blood. CDR3 DNA sequence: TGTGCCAGCAGTTCCCAGGGGGGATTGACTGAAGCTTTCTTT. Its translation: CASSSQGGLTEAFF.